This TCR beta chain comes out of a study of blood T cell repertoires in COVID-19. Study as a whole: Sites in the United States, Italy and Spain provided acute and convalescent COVID-19 samples.

CDR3 length: 14 amino acids. Trimming took off 3 bases at V and 0 bases at J, with 9 bases between the two ends. CDR1 is SGDLS and CDR2 is YYNGEE in the germline V gene. Method: immunoSEQ multiplex PCR; TCRdb's copy keeps in-frame clones and lacks some. This sample carries about 220,000 clones, around three quarters of them seen once, and the ten largest clones take about 7.2%. The TCR originated in a woman in her 70s with acute or convalescent COVID-19. The chain recombines TRBV9 with TRBJ1-2; no clear D. Sequenced sample: peripheral blood. CDR3 in amino acids: CASSEDLTNYGYTF. The CDR3, as DNA: TGTGCCAGCAGCGAAGACTTGACTAACTATGGCTACACCTTC.